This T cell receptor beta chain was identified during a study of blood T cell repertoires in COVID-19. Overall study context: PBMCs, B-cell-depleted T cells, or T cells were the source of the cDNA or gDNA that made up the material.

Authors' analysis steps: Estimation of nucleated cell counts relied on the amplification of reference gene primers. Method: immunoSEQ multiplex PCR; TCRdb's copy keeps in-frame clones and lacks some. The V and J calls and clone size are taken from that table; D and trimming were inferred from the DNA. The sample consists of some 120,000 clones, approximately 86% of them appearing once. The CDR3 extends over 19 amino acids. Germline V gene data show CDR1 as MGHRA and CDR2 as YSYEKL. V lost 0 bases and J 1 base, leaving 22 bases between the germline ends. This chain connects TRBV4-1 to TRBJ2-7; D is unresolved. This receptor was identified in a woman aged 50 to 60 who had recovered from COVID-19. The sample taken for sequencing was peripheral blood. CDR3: CASSQDYGFSRWKSYEQYF. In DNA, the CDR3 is TGCGCCAGCAGCCAAGATTACGGGTTCTCGCGTTGGAAGTCCTACGAGCAGTACTTC.